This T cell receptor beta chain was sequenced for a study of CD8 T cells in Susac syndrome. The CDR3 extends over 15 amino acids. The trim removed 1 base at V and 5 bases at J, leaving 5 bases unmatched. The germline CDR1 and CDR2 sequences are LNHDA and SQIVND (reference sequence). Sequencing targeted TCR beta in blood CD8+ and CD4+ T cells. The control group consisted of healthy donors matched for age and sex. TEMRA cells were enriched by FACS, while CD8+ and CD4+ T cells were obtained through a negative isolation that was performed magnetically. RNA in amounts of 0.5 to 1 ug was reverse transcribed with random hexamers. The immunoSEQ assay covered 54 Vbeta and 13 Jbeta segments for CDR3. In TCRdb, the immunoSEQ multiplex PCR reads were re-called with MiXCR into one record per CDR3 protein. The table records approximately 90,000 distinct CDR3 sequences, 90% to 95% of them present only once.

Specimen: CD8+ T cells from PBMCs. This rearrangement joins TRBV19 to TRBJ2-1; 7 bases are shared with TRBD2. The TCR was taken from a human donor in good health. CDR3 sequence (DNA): TGTGCCAGTAGTATAGTGCTAGCGGTTCACAATGAGCAGTTCTTC. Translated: CASSIVLAVHNEQFF. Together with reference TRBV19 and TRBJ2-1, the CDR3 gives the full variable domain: DGGITQSPKYLFRKEGQNVTLSCEQNLNHDAMYWYRQDPGQGLRLIYYSQIVNDFQKGDIAEGYSVSREKKESFPLTVTSAQKNPTAFYLCASSIVLAVHNEQFFGPGTRLTVL.